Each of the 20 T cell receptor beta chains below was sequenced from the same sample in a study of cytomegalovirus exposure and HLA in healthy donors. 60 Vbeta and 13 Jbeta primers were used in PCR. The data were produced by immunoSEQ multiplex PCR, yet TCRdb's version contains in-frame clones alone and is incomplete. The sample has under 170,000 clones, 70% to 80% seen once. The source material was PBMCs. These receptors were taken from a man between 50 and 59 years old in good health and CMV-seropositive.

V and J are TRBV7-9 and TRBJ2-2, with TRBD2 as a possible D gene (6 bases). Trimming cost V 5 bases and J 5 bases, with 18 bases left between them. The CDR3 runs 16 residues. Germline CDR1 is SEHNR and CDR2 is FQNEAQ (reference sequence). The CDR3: CASSQTRGRGTGELFF. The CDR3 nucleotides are TGTGCCAGCAGCCAAACTCGGGGGAGAGGGACCGGGGAGCTGTTTTTT.

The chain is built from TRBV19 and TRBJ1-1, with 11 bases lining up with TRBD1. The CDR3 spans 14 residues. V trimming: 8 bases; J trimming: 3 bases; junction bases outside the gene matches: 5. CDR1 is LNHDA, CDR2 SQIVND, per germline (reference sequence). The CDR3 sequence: CASRRDRGYTEAFF. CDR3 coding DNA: TGTGCCAGTCGCCGGGACAGGGGGTACACTGAAGCTTTCTTT.

The DNA of the CDR3 is TGTGCCAGCAGTCATGGGACAGGGAACTACGAGCAGTACTTC. This encodes CASSHGTGNYEQYF. This rearrangement joins TRBV27 to TRBJ2-5; the match to TRBD1 covers 9 bases. TRBJ2-7 explains the end of the DNA better; the J call may be wrong. CDR3 length equals 14 residues. Germline values: CDR1 MNHEY, CDR2 SMNVEV (reference sequence).

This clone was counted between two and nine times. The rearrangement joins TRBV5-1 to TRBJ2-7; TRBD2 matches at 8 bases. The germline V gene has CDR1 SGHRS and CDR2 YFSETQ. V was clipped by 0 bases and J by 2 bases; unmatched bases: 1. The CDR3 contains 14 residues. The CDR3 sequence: CASSLEGLAYEQYF. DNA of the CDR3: TGCGCCAGCAGCTTGGAGGGACTAGCCTACGAGCAGTACTTC.

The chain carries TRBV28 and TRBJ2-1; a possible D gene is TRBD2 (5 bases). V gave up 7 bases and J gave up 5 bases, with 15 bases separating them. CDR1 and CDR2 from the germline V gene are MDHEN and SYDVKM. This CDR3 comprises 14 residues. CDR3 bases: TGTGCCAGCATGGGTCCGGGATCACACAATGAGCAGTTCTTC. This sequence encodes CASMGPGSHNEQFF. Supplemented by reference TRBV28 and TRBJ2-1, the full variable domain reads DVKVTQSSRYLVKRTGEKVFLECVQDMDHENMFWYRQDPGLGLRLIYFSYDVKMKEKGDIPEGYSVSREKKERFSLILESASTNQTSMYLCASMGPGSHNEQFFGPGTRLTVL.

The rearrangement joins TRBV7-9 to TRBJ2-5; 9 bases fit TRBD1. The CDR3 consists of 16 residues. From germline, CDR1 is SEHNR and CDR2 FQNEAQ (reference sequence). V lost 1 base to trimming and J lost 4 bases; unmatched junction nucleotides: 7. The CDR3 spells CASSLGDRAVTETQYF. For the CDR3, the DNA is TGTGCCAGCAGCTTAGGGGACAGGGCGGTAACAGAGACCCAGTACTTC.

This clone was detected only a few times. CDR3 nucleotides: TGTGCCAGCAGTAGAGGGACTAGCAACGAGCAGTACTTC. This encodes CASSRGTSNEQYF. The rearrangement joins TRBV6-1 to TRBJ2-7; TRBD2 matches at 9 bases. This CDR3 has 13 residues. The V gene end was trimmed by 5 bases and the J gene end by 5 bases; junction bases not matched to a gene: 4. Germline lookup yields CDR1 MNHNS and CDR2 SASEGT.

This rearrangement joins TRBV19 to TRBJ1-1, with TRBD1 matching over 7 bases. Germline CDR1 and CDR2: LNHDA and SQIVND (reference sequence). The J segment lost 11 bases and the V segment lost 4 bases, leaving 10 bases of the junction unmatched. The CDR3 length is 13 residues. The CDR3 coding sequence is TGTGCCAGTAGTAGAAGGAACAGGGGAGACGCTTTCTTT. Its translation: CASSRRNRGDAFF.

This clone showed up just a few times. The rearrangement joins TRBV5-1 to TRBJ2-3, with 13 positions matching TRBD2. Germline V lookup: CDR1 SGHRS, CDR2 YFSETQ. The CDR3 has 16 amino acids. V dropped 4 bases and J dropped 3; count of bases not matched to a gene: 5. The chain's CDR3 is CASSPRTSGRTDTQYF. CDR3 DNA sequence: TGCGCCAGCAGCCCCCGGACTAGCGGGAGAACAGATACGCAGTATTTT.

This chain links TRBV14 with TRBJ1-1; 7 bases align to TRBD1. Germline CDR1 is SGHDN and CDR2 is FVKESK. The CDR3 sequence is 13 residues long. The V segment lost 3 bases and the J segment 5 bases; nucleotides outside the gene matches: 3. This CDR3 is CASSQYRGTEAFF. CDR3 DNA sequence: TGTGCCAGCAGCCAGTACAGGGGTACTGAAGCTTTCTTT.

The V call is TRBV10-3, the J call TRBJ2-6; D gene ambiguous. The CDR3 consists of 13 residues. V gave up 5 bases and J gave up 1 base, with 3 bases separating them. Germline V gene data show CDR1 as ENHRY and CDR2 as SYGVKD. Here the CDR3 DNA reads TGTGCCATCAGTCCTTCTGGGGCCAACGTCCTGACTTTC. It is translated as CAISPSGANVLTF.

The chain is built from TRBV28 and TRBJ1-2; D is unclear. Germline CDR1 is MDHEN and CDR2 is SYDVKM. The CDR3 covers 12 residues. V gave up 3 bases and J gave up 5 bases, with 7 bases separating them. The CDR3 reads CASSLRQYGYTF. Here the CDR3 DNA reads TGTGCCAGCAGTTTGAGGCAGTATGGCTACACCTTC.

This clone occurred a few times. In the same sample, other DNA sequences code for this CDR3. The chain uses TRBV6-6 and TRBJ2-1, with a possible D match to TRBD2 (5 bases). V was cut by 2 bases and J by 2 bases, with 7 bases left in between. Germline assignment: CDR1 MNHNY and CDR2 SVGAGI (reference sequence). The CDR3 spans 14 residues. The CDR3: CASSYNGAYNEQFF. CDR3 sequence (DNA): TGTGCCAGCAGTTACAACGGGGCCTACAATGAGCAGTTCTTC.

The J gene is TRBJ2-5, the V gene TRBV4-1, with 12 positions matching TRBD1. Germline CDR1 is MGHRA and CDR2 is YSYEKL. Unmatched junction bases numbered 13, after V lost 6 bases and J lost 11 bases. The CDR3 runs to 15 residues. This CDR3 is CASRRVGQGALEQYF. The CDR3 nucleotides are TGCGCCAGCAGGCGCGTGGGACAGGGGGCGCTTGAGCAGTACTTC.

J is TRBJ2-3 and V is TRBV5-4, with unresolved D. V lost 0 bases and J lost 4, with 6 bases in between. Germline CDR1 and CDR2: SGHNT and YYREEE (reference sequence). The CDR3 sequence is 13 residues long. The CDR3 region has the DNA TGTGCCAGCAGCTTGGAAAGAGCAGATACGCAGTATTTT. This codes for CASSLERADTQYF.

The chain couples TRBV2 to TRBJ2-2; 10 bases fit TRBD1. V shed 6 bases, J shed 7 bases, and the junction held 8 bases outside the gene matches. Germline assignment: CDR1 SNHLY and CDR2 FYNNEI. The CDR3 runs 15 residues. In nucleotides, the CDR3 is TGTGCCAGCAGATTGGGACAGGGGTCCAGCGGGGAGCTGTTTTTT. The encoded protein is CASRLGQGSSGELFF.

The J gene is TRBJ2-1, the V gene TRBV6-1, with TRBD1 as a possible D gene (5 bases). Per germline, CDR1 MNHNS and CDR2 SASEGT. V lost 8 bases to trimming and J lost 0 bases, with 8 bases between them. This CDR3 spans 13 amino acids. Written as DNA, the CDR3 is TGTGCCAGCCAGGGAAGCTCCTACAATGAGCAGTTCTTC. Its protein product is CASQGSSYNEQFF.

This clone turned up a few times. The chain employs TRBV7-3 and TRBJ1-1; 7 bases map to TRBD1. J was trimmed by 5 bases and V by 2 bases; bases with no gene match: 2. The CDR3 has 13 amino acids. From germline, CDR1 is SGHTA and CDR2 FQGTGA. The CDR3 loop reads CASSLLRGTEAFF. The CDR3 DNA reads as TGTGCCAGCAGCTTACTCAGGGGGACTGAAGCTTTCTTT.

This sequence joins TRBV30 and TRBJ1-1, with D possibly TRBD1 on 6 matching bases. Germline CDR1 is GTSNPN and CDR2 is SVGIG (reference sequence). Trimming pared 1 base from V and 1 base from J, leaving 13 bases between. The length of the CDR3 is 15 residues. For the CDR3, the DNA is TGTGCCTGGAGTGGGGATCAGGGGCCGAACACTGAAGCTTTCTTT. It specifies CAWSGDQGPNTEAFF.

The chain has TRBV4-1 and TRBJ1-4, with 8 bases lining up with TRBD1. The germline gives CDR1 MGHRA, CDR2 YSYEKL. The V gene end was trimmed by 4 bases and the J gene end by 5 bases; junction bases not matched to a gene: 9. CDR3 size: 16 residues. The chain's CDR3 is CASSRYQRTGNEKLFF. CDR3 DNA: TGCGCCAGCAGCCGATATCAGCGGACAGGGAATGAAAAACTGTTTTTT.